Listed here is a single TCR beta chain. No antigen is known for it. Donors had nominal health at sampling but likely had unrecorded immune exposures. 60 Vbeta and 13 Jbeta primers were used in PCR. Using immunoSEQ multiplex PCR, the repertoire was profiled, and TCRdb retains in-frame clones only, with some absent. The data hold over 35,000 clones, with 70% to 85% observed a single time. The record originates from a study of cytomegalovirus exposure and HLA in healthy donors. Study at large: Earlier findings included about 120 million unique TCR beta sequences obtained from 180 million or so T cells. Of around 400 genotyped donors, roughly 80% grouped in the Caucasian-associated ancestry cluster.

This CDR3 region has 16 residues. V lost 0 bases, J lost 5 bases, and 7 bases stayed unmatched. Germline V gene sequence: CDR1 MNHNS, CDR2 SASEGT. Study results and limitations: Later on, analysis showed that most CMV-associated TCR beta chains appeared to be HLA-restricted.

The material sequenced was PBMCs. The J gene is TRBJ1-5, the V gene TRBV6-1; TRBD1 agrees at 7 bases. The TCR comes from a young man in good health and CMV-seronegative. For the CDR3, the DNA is TGTGCCAGCAGTGAAGCAGGAGGGGGCTCCCATCAGCCCCAGCATTTT. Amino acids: CASSEAGGGSHQPQHF.